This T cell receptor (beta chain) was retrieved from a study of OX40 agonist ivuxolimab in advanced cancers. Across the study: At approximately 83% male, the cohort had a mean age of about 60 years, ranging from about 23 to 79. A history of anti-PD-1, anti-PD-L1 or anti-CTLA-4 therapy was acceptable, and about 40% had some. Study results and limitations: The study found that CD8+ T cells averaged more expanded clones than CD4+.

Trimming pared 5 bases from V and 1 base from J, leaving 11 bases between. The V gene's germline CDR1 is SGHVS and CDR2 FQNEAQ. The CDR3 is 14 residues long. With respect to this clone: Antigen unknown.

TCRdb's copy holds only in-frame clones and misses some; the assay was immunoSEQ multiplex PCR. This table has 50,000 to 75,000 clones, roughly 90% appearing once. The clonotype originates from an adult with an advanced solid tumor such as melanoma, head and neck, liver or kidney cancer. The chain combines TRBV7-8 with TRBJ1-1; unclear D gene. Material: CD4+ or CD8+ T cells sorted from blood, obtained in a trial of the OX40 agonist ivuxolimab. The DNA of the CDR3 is TGTGCCAGCAGCCCAACCGATCGGAACACTGAAGCTTTCTTT. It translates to CASSPTDRNTEAFF.